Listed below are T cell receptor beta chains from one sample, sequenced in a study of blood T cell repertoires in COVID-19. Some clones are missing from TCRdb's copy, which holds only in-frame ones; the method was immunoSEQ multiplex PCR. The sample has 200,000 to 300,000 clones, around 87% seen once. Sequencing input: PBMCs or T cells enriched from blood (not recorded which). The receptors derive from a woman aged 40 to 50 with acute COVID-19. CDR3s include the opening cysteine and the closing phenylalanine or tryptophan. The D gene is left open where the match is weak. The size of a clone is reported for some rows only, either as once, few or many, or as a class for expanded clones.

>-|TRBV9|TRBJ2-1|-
CASSVDLRGYNEQFF
TGTGCCAGCAGCGTAGATCTGAGGGGGTACAATGAGCAGTTCTTC
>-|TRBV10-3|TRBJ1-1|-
CAIRKQGSPNTEAFF
TGTGCCATCAGAAAGCAGGGATCCCCGAACACTGAAGCTTTCTTT
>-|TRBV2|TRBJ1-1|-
CASRSYYRETEAFF
TGTGCCAGCAGGAGTTACTACAGGGAAACTGAAGCTTTCTTT
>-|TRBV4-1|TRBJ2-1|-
CASSQETPLAPPYNEQFF
TGCGCCAGCAGCCAAGAAACCCCCCTAGCGCCACCCTACAATGAGCAGTTCTTC
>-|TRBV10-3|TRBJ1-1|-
CAISESVVLNTEAFF
TGTGCCATCAGTGAGTCTGTAGTACTGAACACTGAAGCTTTCTTT
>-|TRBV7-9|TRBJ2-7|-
CASSLGRHLPEQYF
TGTGCCAGCAGCTTAGGACGACATTTGCCCGAGCAGTACTTC
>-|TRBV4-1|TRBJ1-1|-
CASSQDRVMNTEAFF
TGCGCCAGCAGCCAAGATCGGGTCATGAACACTGAAGCTTTCTTT
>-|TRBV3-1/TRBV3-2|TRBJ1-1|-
CASSRDLQNTEAFF
TGTGCCAGCAGCCGCGATCTGCAGAACACTGAAGCTTTCTTT
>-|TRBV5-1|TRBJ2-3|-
CASSLAGAADTQYF
TGCGCCAGCAGCTTGGCGGGAGCTGCAGATACGCAGTATTTT
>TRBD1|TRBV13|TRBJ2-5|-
CASSAQGAETQYF
TGTGCCAGCAGCGCCCAGGGGGCTGAGACCCAGTACTTC
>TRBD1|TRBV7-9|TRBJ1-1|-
CASSRTGELKNTEAFF
TGTGCCAGCAGCAGGACAGGGGAGCTGAAGAACACTGAAGCTTTCTTT
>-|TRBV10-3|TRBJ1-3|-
CAIRVGLNSGNTIYF
TGTGCCATCAGGGTCGGACTGAACTCTGGAAACACCATATATTTT
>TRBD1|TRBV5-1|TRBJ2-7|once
CASSPVTGTDEQYF
TGCGCCAGCAGCCCAGTGACAGGGACCGACGAGCAGTACTTC
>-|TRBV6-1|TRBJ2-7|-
CASSEASGDPTYEQYF
TGTGCCAGCAGTGAAGCGTCGGGGGATCCGACCTACGAGCAGTACTTC
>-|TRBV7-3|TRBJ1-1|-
CASSYIGQDAEAFF
TGTGCCAGCAGCTATATAGGACAAGATGCTGAAGCTTTCTTT
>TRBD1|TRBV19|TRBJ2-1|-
CASSAWTGGLNNEQFF
TGTGCCAGTAGTGCCTGGACAGGGGGCCTAAACAATGAGCAGTTCTTC
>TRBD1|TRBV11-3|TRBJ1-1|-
CASSFQTGGNTEAFF
TGTGCCAGCAGCTTTCAGACAGGGGGCAACACTGAAGCTTTCTTT
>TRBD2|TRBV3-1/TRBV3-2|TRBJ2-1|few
CASTFLAGDNEQFF
TGTGCCAGCACTTTCCTAGCGGGGGACAATGAGCAGTTCTTC
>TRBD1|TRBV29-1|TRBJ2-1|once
CSVDGTGKNEQFF
TGCAGCGTTGATGGGACAGGGAAAAATGAGCAGTTCTTC
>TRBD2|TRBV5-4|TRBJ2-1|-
CASSLGLAGEEGNEQFF
TGTGCCAGCAGCTTGGGACTAGCGGGAGAAGAGGGCAATGAGCAGTTCTTC
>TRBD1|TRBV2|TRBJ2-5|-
CASSGDRRQETQYF
TGTGCCAGCAGTGGGGACAGGAGACAAGAGACCCAGTACTTC
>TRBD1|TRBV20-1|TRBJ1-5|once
CSASSLDRGNQPQHF
TGCAGTGCTAGTTCTTTAGACAGGGGAAATCAGCCCCAGCATTTT
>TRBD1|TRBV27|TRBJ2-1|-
CASSWDSSNEQFF
TGTGCCAGCAGTTGGGACAGCTCTAATGAGCAGTTCTTC
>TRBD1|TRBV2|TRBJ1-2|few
CASSEARQGGYGYTF
TGTGCCAGCAGTGAAGCCCGACAGGGAGGCTATGGCTACACCTTC
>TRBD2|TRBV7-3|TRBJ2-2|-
CASSYLPGLADTGELFF
TGTGCCAGCAGCTATTTACCGGGACTAGCAGACACCGGGGAGCTGTTTTTT
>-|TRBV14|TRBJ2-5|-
CASSQGAVTQYF
TGTGCCAGCAGCCAAGGAGCGGTTACCCAGTACTTC
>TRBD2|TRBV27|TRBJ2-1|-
CASSSWTSGRDEQFF
TGTGCCAGCAGTTCATGGACTAGCGGGAGAGATGAGCAGTTCTTC
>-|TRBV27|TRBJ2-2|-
CASSFSNTGELFF
TGTGCCAGCAGTTTCTCGAACACCGGGGAGCTGTTTTTT
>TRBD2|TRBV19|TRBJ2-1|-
CASSPHSLAGVYNEQFF
TGTGCCAGTAGTCCTCACTCACTAGCGGGAGTCTACAATGAGCAGTTCTTC
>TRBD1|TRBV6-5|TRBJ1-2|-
CASSSTGQGYGYTF
TGTGCCAGCAGTTCAACGGGACAGGGATACGGCTACACCTTC
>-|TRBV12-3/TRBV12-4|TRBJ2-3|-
CASATADTQYF
TGTGCCAGTGCCACGGCAGATACGCAGTATTTT
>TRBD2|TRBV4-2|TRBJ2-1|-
CASSQDAPGLVYNEQFF
TGTGCCAGCAGCCAAGACGCACCCGGACTAGTCTACAATGAGCAGTTCTTC
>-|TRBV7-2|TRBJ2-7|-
CASSLVGIGGEAYEQYF
TGTGCCAGCAGCTTAGTGGGGATTGGCGGGGAAGCCTACGAGCAGTACTTC
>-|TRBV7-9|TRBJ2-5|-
CASSSGIRGKETQYF
TGTGCCAGCAGCTCCGGGATCCGGGGAAAAGAGACCCAGTACTTC
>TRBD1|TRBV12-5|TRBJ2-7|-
CASGSTGEQYF
TGTGCTAGTGGTTCGACAGGGGAGCAGTACTTC